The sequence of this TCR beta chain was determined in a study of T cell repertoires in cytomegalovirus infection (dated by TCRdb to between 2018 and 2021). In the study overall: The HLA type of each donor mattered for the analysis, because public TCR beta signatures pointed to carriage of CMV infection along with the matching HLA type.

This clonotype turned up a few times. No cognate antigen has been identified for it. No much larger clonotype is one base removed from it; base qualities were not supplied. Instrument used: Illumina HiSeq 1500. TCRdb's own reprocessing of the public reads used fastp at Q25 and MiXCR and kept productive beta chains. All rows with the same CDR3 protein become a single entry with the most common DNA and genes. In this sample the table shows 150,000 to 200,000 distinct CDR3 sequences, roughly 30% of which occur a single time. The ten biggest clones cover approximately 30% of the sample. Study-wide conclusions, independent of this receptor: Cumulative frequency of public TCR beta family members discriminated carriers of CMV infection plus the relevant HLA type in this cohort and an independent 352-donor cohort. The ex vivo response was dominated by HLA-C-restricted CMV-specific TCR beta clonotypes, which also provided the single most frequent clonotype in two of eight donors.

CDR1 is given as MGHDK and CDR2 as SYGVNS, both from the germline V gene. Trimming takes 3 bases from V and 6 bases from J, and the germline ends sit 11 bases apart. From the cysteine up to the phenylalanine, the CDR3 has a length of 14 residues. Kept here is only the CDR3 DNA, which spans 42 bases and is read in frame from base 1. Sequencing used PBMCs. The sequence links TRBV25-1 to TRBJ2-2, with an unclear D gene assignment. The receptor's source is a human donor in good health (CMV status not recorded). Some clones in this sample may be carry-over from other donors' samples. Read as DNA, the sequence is TGTGCCAGCAGTGAGGAAGGGCAGGCCGGGGAGCTGTTTTTT. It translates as CASSEEGQAGELFF.